This T cell receptor beta chain was observed in a study of T cells in Graves' hyperthyroidism and ophthalmopathy. Regarding the study as a whole: Ophthalmopathy was distinguished from stable hyperthyroidism by 13 V-J signatures.

Using RNA transcripts as the source, TCR beta CDR3 regions were amplified. TCR CDR3 underwent first-round RT-PCR with the HTBI primer set. TCRdb re-derived calls from the multiplex PCR reads in MiXCR, one entry per CDR3 protein. The sample lists roughly 350,000 distinct CDR3 sequences, about 15% occurring once. An absence of ophthalmopathy progression within 18 months meant stable Graves' hyperthyroidism. Disease duration under 2 months; hyperthyroidism patients were aged 18 to 65. Germline V gene lookup returns CDR1 LGHNA and CDR2 YNFKEQ. J lost 7 bases, V lost 7 bases, and 6 bases had no gene match. The length of the CDR3 is 13 residues. This clonotype was seen a handful of times. The antigen is not known.

Input material: blood. The TCR comes from a woman in her thirties with Graves' hyperthyroidism. The J gene is TRBJ2-1, the V gene TRBV4-2, with 8 bases identical to TRBD1. The CDR3 region is CASNGQGINEQFF. In DNA, the CDR3 is TGTGCCAGCAACGGACAGGGTATTAATGAGCAGTTCTTC.